These 22 T cell receptor beta chains came from one sample sequenced in a study of blood T cell repertoires in COVID-19. The repertoire was sequenced with immunoSEQ multiplex PCR; TCRdb's copy has only in-frame clones and lacks some. The repertoire holds 150,000 to 200,000 clones, with 88% as singletons. The material sequenced was peripheral blood. All receptors come from a woman between 25 and 40 years old with acute or convalescent COVID-19.

This clone was detected only once. This sequence joins TRBV28 and TRBJ1-5; TRBD1 might be the D (5 bases). V lost 7 bases, J lost 0 bases, and 19 bases lay in between. Germline lookup yields CDR1 MDHEN and CDR2 SYDVKM. This CDR3 has 17 residues. CDR3 DNA sequence: TGTGCCAGCATTGTTAACTCGGGGGATTATAGCAATCAGCCCCAGCATTTT. This encodes CASIVNSGDYSNQPQHF.

The V and J genes are TRBV2 and TRBJ1-5; 10 bases line up with TRBD1. The length of the CDR3 is 15 residues. Germline CDR1 and CDR2: SNHLY and FYNNEI. The ends lost 6 bases at V and 3 bases at J; junction bases unmatched: 5. Here the CDR3 DNA reads TGTGCCAGCAGCCCGGGACAGGGGTACAATCAGCCCCAGCATTTT. Residues: CASSPGQGYNQPQHF.

This rearrangement joins TRBV11-2 to TRBJ2-7; D is undetermined. The V gene's germline CDR1 is SGHAT and CDR2 FQNNGV. This CDR3 spans 18 amino acids. Trimming pared 0 bases from V and 1 base from J, leaving 19 bases between. CDR3 loop: CASSLEPGRGTLSYEQYF. In nucleotides, the CDR3 is TGTGCCAGCAGCTTAGAGCCTGGCCGAGGCACGCTATCCTACGAGCAGTACTTC.

On this clone itself: One junction end does not reproduce the germline sequence, and a read error may be involved. The V and J genes are TRBV12-3 or TRBV12-4 and TRBJ2-1, with no clear D. CDR3 length: 13 amino acids. CDR3 nucleotide sequence: TGTGCCAGCAGGCTAGACTCCAACAATGAGCAGTTCTTC. This codes for CASRLDSNNEQFF.

In its sample, this clone was seen once. V and J are TRBV24-1 and TRBJ2-3; D perhaps matches TRBD2 (5 bases). V lost 4 bases and J 1 base, leaving 11 bases between the germline ends. From germline, CDR1 is KGHDR and CDR2 SFDVKD. The CDR3 is 15 residues long. For the CDR3, the DNA is TGTGCCACCAGTGACCCCTGGCGGGGCACAGATACGCAGTATTTT. Translated, it gives CATSDPWRGTDTQYF.

V usage is TRBV30 and J usage is TRBJ1-3; D unclear. Trimming shortened V by 4 bases and J by 0 bases, and 4 bases separated the two germline ends. The V gene's germline CDR1 is GTSNPN and CDR2 SVGIG (reference sequence). The CDR3 spans 12 residues. CDR3 sequence: CAWMSSGNTIYF. The CDR3 DNA sequence: TGTGCCTGGATGAGCTCTGGAAACACCATATATTTT.

The V and J genes are TRBV25-1 and TRBJ2-1; D is unresolved. CDR3 size: 12 residues. Germline V CDR1 and CDR2: MGHDK, SYGVNS. The V end was cut by 1 base, the J end by 6 bases, with 4 bases between. The chain's CDR3 is CASSELINEQFF. The CDR3 DNA is TGTGCCAGCAGTGAATTAATCAATGAGCAGTTCTTC.

The chain combines TRBV7-9 with TRBJ2-1, with D perhaps matching TRBD2 (5 bases). The germline CDR1 and CDR2 sequences are SEHNR and FQNEAQ (reference sequence). The CDR3 is 14 amino acids. V lost 3 bases, J lost 7 bases, and 13 bases lay in between. The CDR3 region has the DNA TGTGCCAGCAGCTTTCCGAGACGCGGGAATGAGCAGTTCTTC. This translates into CASSFPRRGNEQFF.

This sequence joins TRBV19 and TRBJ2-3, with a tentative D call TRBD1 (6 bases). This CDR3 is built from 13 residues. The V gene lost 3 bases and the J gene lost 4 bases, with 8 bases spanning the gap. CDR1 is LNHDA, CDR2 SQIVND, per germline (reference sequence). The chain's CDR3 is CASSIGGPDTQYF. CDR3 sequence (DNA): TGTGCCAGTAGTATTGGGGGCCCAGATACGCAGTATTTT.

The J gene is TRBJ1-1, the V gene TRBV3-1 (or the pseudogene TRBV3-2), with D unresolved. The germline V gene encodes CDR1 LGHDT and CDR2 YNNKEL (reference sequence). The V and J ends lost 0 bases and 1 base respectively, with 3 bases between them. The CDR3 runs to 13 residues. In DNA, the CDR3 is TGTGCCAGCAGCCAAGAGAGGAACACTGAAGCTTTCTTT. Protein sequence: CASSQERNTEAFF.

V usage is TRBV4-1 and J usage is TRBJ2-1; 12 bases line up with TRBD2. The trim removed 4 bases at V and 10 bases at J, leaving 8 bases unmatched. The germline CDR1 and CDR2 sequences are MGHRA and YSYEKL. The CDR3 runs 15 residues. The CDR3 here is CASSPGLAGSQEQFF. The CDR3 DNA follows: TGCGCCAGCAGCCCAGGACTAGCGGGATCTCAGGAGCAGTTCTTC.

The table lists this clone with a count of one. V gene TRBV19 combines with J gene TRBJ1-4; 7 nucleotides match TRBD1. CDR1 is LNHDA and CDR2 is SQIVND in the germline V gene (reference sequence). This CDR3 has 15 amino acids. The V segment lost 3 bases and the J segment 7 bases; nucleotides outside the gene matches: 8. CDR3 sequence: CASSIWGQTLEKLFF. The CDR3 nucleotides are TGTGCCAGTAGTATTTGGGGACAGACCCTTGAAAAACTGTTTTTT.

J is TRBJ2-7 and V is TRBV5-8; tentatively, D is TRBD1 (5 bases). The V end lost 5 bases, the J end lost 3 bases, and 15 bases lay between the germline ends. The germline V gene encodes CDR1 SGHTS and CDR2 YDEGEE. CDR3 length equals 14 residues. This chain's CDR3 is CASRGRMGFYEQYF. The CDR3 DNA reads TGTGCCAGCAGGGGGCGGATGGGTTTCTACGAGCAGTACTTC. Full variable domain (missing parts from reference TRBV5-8 and TRBJ2-7): EAGVTQSPTHLIKTRGQQATLRCSPISGHTSVYWYQQALGLGLQFLLWYDEGEERNRGNFPPRFSGRQFPNYSSELNVNALELEDSALYLCASRGRMGFYEQYFGPGTRLTVT.

This clone was seen only once. This chain links TRBV15 with TRBJ1-2; D call uncertain. Germline V gives CDR1 LNHNV, CDR2 YYDKDF (reference sequence). CDR3 size: 13 residues. The germline V and J ends were trimmed by 4 bases and 3 bases, with 9 bases remaining between them. CDR3 bases: TGTGCCACCAGCAATTGGGCCCACTATGGCTACACCTTC. It translates to CATSNWAHYGYTF.

The V call is TRBV28, the J call TRBJ1-2, with no clear D. Per the germline V gene, CDR1 is MDHEN and CDR2 is SYDVKM. V was cut by 8 bases and J by 4 bases, with 8 bases left in between. The CDR3 covers 11 residues. CDR3 DNA sequence: TGTGCCAGCTCCCGGGGCTATGGCTACACCTTC. Its protein product is CASSRGYGYTF.

The rearrangement uses TRBV4-1 and TRBJ2-5; D not resolved. Per the germline V gene, CDR1 is MGHRA and CDR2 is YSYEKL. Deletions cut 0 bases from V and 4 bases from J, with 15 bases between. There are 16 residues in the CDR3. DNA of the CDR3: TGCGCCAGCAGCCAAGAGTTGGGCTACATGGGAGAGACCCAGTACTTC. It encodes CASSQELGYMGETQYF.

The V and J genes are TRBV5-4 and TRBJ2-5; D might be TRBD2 (5 bases). The CDR3 is 14 residues long. The V gene lost 4 bases and the J gene lost 2 bases, with 12 bases spanning the gap. Germline CDR1 is SGHNT and CDR2 is YYREEE (reference sequence). CDR3 protein: CASSPPGVQETQYF. The CDR3 DNA reads TGTGCCAGCAGCCCCCCCGGGGTGCAAGAGACCCAGTACTTC. Together with reference TRBV5-4 and TRBJ2-5, the CDR3 gives the full variable domain: ETGVTQSPTHLIKTRGQQVTLRCSSQSGHNTVSWYQQALGQGPQFIFQYYREEENGRGNFPPRFSGLQFPNYSSELNVNALELDDSALYLCASSPPGVQETQYFGPGTRLLVL.

The chain has TRBV7-2 and TRBJ2-7; 10 bases are shared with TRBD1. The germline V gene encodes CDR1 SGHTA and CDR2 FQGNSA. The CDR3 has 14 amino acids. V dropped 4 bases and J dropped 13; count of bases not matched to a gene: 13. CDR3: CASSYSGTGEHQYF. The CDR3 DNA reads as TGTGCCAGCAGCTATTCCGGGACAGGGGAACACCAATACTTC.

This chain connects TRBV3-1 (or the pseudogene TRBV3-2) to TRBJ1-1; maybe TRBD1 (5 bases). CDR3 length: 14 residues. The germline V gene encodes CDR1 LGHDT and CDR2 YNNKEL (reference sequence). V was pared by 1 base and J by 4 bases, with 10 bases between. The CDR3 DNA reads as TGTGCCAGCAGCCAAGGCAGGGCAAGCACTGAAGCTTTCTTT. It is translated as CASSQGRASTEAFF.

The rearrangement uses TRBV6-5 and TRBJ1-5; no firm D call. CDR1 and CDR2 (germline): MNHEY, SVGAGI. The CDR3 has 13 residues. V was clipped by 2 bases and J by 5 bases, with 7 bases between them. The CDR3 DNA follows: TGTGCCAGCAGTTACGGGCTACATCAGCCCCAGCATTTT. Residues: CASSYGLHQPQHF.

The chain carries TRBV15 and TRBJ1-1; D remains unclear. Trimming shortened V by 3 bases and J by 1 base, and 12 bases separated the two germline ends. Germline loops: CDR1 LNHNV, CDR2 YYDKDF (reference sequence). CDR3 length: 15 amino acids. This CDR3 is CATSSQRRGNTEAFF. DNA for the CDR3: TGTGCCACCAGCAGCCAGCGTCGGGGGAACACTGAAGCTTTCTTT.

Of note for this clone: The sample has other DNA sequences that encode this CDR3 too. The chain links TRBV3-1 (or the pseudogene TRBV3-2) to TRBJ2-7; D is perhaps TRBD1 (6 bases). V shed 1 base and J shed 6 bases, with 7 bases lying between them. CDR3 size: 12 residues. Germline values: CDR1 LGHDT, CDR2 YNNKEL (reference sequence). CDR3 protein: CASSQGGREQYF. CDR3 DNA: TGTGCCAGCAGCCAAGGGGGGCGCGAGCAGTACTTC.